Below, 32 T cell receptor beta chains from the same sample are listed, as sequenced in a study of blood T cell repertoires in COVID-19. Assay used: immunoSEQ multiplex PCR; TCRdb lists only in-frame clones, some missing. The sample has about 410,000 clones, around 91% seen once; the top ten hold approximately 1.5%. The sample comprised peripheral blood. These receptors all stem from a woman between 40 and 50 years old with COVID-19, enrolled during active disease.

This chain links TRBV5-1 with TRBJ1-1, with 7 bases lining up with TRBD1. The V gene end was trimmed by 7 bases and the J gene end by 3 bases; junction bases not matched to a gene: 9. The CDR3 consists of 14 residues. Germline loops: CDR1 SGHRS, CDR2 YFSETQ. In DNA, the CDR3 is TGCGCCAGCCAGAAGGACAGGAGCGACACTGAAGCTTTCTTT. Amino acids: CASQKDRSDTEAFF.

This rearrangement joins TRBV18 to TRBJ2-1; D remains ambiguous. With 3 bases removed from V and 3 bases from J, the gap between germline ends came to 9 bases. The germline CDR1 and CDR2 sequences are KGHSH and LQKENI. The CDR3 is 14 residues long. The CDR3 bases are TGTGCCAGCTCACCGAAGTCGGGCTACAATGAGCAGTTCTTC. Translated, it gives CASSPKSGYNEQFF. Together with reference TRBV18 and TRBJ2-1, the CDR3 gives the full variable domain: NAGVMQNPRHLVRRRGQEARLRCSPMKGHSHVYWYRQLPEEGLKFMVYLQKENIIDESGMPKERFSAEFPKEGPSILRIQQVVRGDSAAYFCASSPKSGYNEQFFGPGTRLTVL.

V and J are TRBV3-1 (or the pseudogene TRBV3-2) and TRBJ1-6, with 7 bases identical to TRBD1. Trimming at V came to 5 bases and at J to 5 bases, leaving 3 bases not matched to a gene. CDR3 length: 14 residues. Per germline, CDR1 LGHDT and CDR2 YNNKEL (reference sequence). Written as DNA, the CDR3 is TGTGCCAGCAGCAAGGGACAGAATAATTCACCCCTCCACTTT. Translated: CASSKGQNNSPLHF.

This chain uses TRBV11-1 with TRBJ1-2; perhaps TRBD1 as D (5 bases). Trimming shortened V by 5 bases and J by 4 bases, and 11 bases separated the two germline ends. This CDR3 region has 13 residues. The V gene's germline CDR1 is SGHAT and CDR2 FQDESV (reference sequence). The CDR3 is CASSPEGRYGYTF. The CDR3 nucleotides read TGTGCCAGCAGCCCGGAGGGGCGCTATGGCTACACCTTC.

V is TRBV6-5 and J is TRBJ1-2, with 8 bases aligning to TRBD1. J was trimmed by 3 bases and V by 2 bases; bases with no gene match: 5. In germline, CDR1 is MNHEY, CDR2 SVGAGI. This CDR3 spans 15 amino acids. The CDR3 is CASSYQRTGYYGYTF. CDR3 in DNA: TGTGCCAGCAGTTACCAAAGGACAGGGTACTATGGCTACACCTTC.

CDR3: CAIRQGPSYEQYF. The CDR3 region has the DNA TGTGCCATAAGACAGGGTCCCTCCTACGAGCAGTACTTC. J is TRBJ2-7 and V is TRBV10-3, with 7 bases fitting TRBD1. CDR3 length: 13 amino acids. Losses at the gene ends were 9 bases for V and 0 bases for J; bases not matched to a gene: 5. CDR1 ENHRY and CDR2 SYGVKD come from the germline V gene.

The chain employs TRBV7-9 and TRBJ2-5; 11 nucleotides align to TRBD1. There are 17 residues in the CDR3. Per germline, CDR1 SEHNR and CDR2 FQNEAQ (reference sequence). Germline trimming cut 4 bases from V and 5 bases from J; bases unmatched to any gene: 12. CDR3: CASSSTWGTGGRETQYF. The CDR3, as DNA: TGTGCCAGCAGCTCGACCTGGGGGACAGGGGGAAGGGAGACCCAGTACTTC.

The rearrangement joins TRBV7-9 to TRBJ1-1, with TRBD1 matching 10 bases. Trimming removed 3 bases from V and 5 bases from J; junction bases left unmatched: 9. Per the germline V gene, CDR1 is SEHNR and CDR2 is FQNEAQ (reference sequence). CDR3 length: 16 residues. CDR3 nucleotide sequence: TGTGCCAGCAGCTTGACTGCCGGGACAGGGGATACTGAAGCTTTCTTT. Amino acids: CASSLTAGTGDTEAFF.

The chain is built from TRBV28 and TRBJ1-5; possibly TRBD1 for D (6 bases). Germline V gene data show CDR1 as MDHEN and CDR2 as SYDVKM. Trimming shortened V by 6 bases and J by 3 bases, and 9 bases separated the two germline ends. The CDR3 is made up of 13 amino acids. The CDR3 reads CASRGGFNQPQHF. The DNA for the CDR3 is TGTGCCAGCAGAGGGGGTTTCAATCAGCCCCAGCATTTT.

The chain links TRBV19 to TRBJ2-6; 8 nucleotides match TRBD2. The CDR3 extends over 16 amino acids. V shed 6 bases and J 3 bases; nucleotides not matched to a gene: 7. Germline CDR1 reads LNHDA; CDR2 reads SQIVND (reference sequence). The CDR3 nucleotides read TGTGCCAGTAGGCGCGGGGGGCGAAATGGGGCCAACGTCCTGACTTTC. Its protein is CASRRGGRNGANVLTF.

This chain links TRBV19 with TRBJ2-6, with TRBD1 identical over 11 bases. The germline V gene encodes CDR1 LNHDA and CDR2 SQIVND (reference sequence). J lost 2 bases, V lost 3 bases, and 6 bases had no gene match. The CDR3 consists of 18 residues. The CDR3 nucleotides read TGTGCCAGTAGTATTCGGGACAGGGGGGTCCCTGGGGCCAACGTCCTGACTTTC. Protein product: CASSIRDRGVPGANVLTF.

This clone has only one observation. The chain uses TRBV3-1 (or the pseudogene TRBV3-2) and TRBJ1-3; D uncertain. Trimming shortened V by 1 base and J by 0 bases, and 7 bases separated the two germline ends. In germline, CDR1 is LGHDT, CDR2 YNNKEL (reference sequence). This CDR3 is 15 amino acids long. Here the CDR3 DNA reads TGTGCCAGCAGCCAAGGACAACGCTCTGGAAACACCATATATTTT. The encoded protein is CASSQGQRSGNTIYF.

The rearrangement links TRBV4-3 to TRBJ2-1; 9 positions match TRBD2. Germline CDR1 LGHNA, CDR2 YSLEER. The length of the CDR3 is 16 residues. After removal of 0 bases from V and 6 bases from J, the junction contained 6 bases not matched to a gene. CDR3 nucleotide sequence: TGCGCCAGCAGCCAAGATTTGACTAGCGGACTCAATGAGCAGTTCTTC. Translation: CASSQDLTSGLNEQFF.

The V call is TRBV2, the J call TRBJ2-7; D not certain. The V gene's germline CDR1 is SNHLY and CDR2 FYNNEI. The germline V and J ends were trimmed by 5 bases and 4 bases, with 6 bases remaining between them. The CDR3 runs 11 residues. The CDR3 sequence is CASSTQYEQYF. The CDR3 DNA reads as TGTGCCAGCAGTACACAGTACGAGCAGTACTTC.

Here the CDR3 DNA reads TGTGCCAGCAGTTTATCGCGGGCGTTTTATGGCTACACCTTC. This encodes CASSLSRAFYGYTF. This chain links TRBV27 with TRBJ1-2; D not certain. CDR1 MNHEY and CDR2 SMNVEV come from the germline V gene (reference sequence). V was shortened by 0 bases and J by 5 bases, with 10 bases between the two germline ends. The CDR3 has 14 amino acids.

In its sample, this clone was seen once. The CDR3 reads CASSSLISGSSLGFSTQYF. DNA of the CDR3: TGTGCCAGCAGTTCTCTAATTAGCGGGAGTAGTCTCGGTTTTTCGACCCAGTACTTC. The chain links TRBV28 to TRBJ2-5; 9 bases fit TRBD2. The V gene end was trimmed by 4 bases and the J gene end by 7 bases; junction bases not matched to a gene: 22. Germline V CDR1 and CDR2: MDHEN, SYDVKM. The CDR3 sequence is 19 residues long.

CDR3 nucleotide sequence: TGTGCCAGCAGCCCCTCGACAGGCTATAGCAATCAGCCCCAGCATTTT. Its translation: CASSPSTGYSNQPQHF. This rearrangement joins TRBV3-1 (or the pseudogene TRBV3-2) to TRBJ1-5; the D gene is possibly TRBD1 (6 bases). The CDR3 length is 16 residues. Between the trimmed V and J ends, which lost 4 bases and 0 bases, there was a span of 13 bases. CDR1 is LGHDT, CDR2 YNNKEL, per germline (reference sequence).

The chain combines TRBV4-3 with TRBJ1-4; the D is unclear. The V gene's germline CDR1 is LGHNA and CDR2 YSLEER. The CDR3 runs to 14 residues. Trimming cost V 0 bases and J 10 bases, with 12 bases left between them. The CDR3 loop is CASSQDATYGKLFF. The DNA for the CDR3 is TGCGCCAGCAGCCAAGATGCGACATATGGAAAACTGTTTTTT.

V is TRBV19 and J is TRBJ1-1; D unresolved. Trimming took 5 bases from V and 1 from J, leaving 11 bases between them. The CDR3 spans 14 residues. The germline V gene has CDR1 LNHDA and CDR2 SQIVND (reference sequence). Written as DNA, the CDR3 is TGTGCCAGTAGTCAAAGCCCCTCGAACACTGAAGCTTTCTTT. As protein: CASSQSPSNTEAFF.

V and J are TRBV13 and TRBJ1-6; 9 bases align to TRBD1. The ends lost 1 base at V and 10 bases at J; junction bases unmatched: 8. Germline loops: CDR1 PRHDT, CDR2 FYEKMQ (reference sequence). The CDR3 contains 16 residues. CDR3 loop: CASSLVSGQGGSPLHF. CDR3 DNA: TGTGCCAGCAGCTTAGTCTCGGGACAGGGTGGCTCACCCCTCCACTTT.

The genes are TRBV27 and TRBJ1-2, with TRBD1 as a possible D gene (5 bases). The CDR3 length is 15 residues. V was pared by 6 bases and J by 4 bases, with 18 bases between. Germline CDR1 MNHEY, CDR2 SMNVEV (reference sequence). DNA of the CDR3: TGTGCCAGCAGACTATTATCAGGGCCTACCTATGGCTACACCTTC. Residues: CASRLLSGPTYGYTF.

The chain uses TRBV4-1 and TRBJ1-4; tentative D call: TRBD1 (6 bases). CDR1 is MGHRA, CDR2 YSYEKL, per germline. The CDR3 has 15 amino acids. Trimming shortened V by 0 bases and J by 3 bases, and 8 bases separated the two germline ends. The CDR3 coding sequence is TGCGCCAGCAGCCAAGAGGACAGTTCTAATGAAAAACTGTTTTTT. It yields the protein CASSQEDSSNEKLFF.

This clone occurred once. The chain is built from TRBV24-1 and TRBJ2-5, with 9 bases identical to TRBD2. With 4 bases clipped from V and 5 bases from J, the junction kept 7 bases outside the gene matches. This CDR3 spans 15 amino acids. Germline CDR1 is KGHDR and CDR2 is SFDVKD. CDR3 DNA sequence: TGTGCCACCAGTGAAATCGCGGGAGGGCCGGAGACCCAGTACTTC. Its protein product is CATSEIAGGPETQYF.

This chain connects TRBV7-6 to TRBJ1-1, with no clear D. Germline V CDR1 and CDR2: SGHVS, FNYEAQ. The CDR3 is 14 amino acids. The V and J ends lost 1 base and 5 bases respectively, with 11 bases between them. CDR3 sequence (DNA): TGTGCCAGCAGCTTAGGGTCCGGAGGGACTGAAGCTTTCTTT. Protein product: CASSLGSGGTEAFF.

The chain has TRBV27 and TRBJ1-5; D may be TRBD1 (6 bases). Trimming left V 3 bases short and J 2 bases short, with 14 bases between. This CDR3 is 16 amino acids long. The germline V gene encodes CDR1 MNHEY and CDR2 SMNVEV (reference sequence). The CDR3 region is CASSFGGGGGNQPQHF. Written as DNA, the CDR3 is TGTGCCAGCAGTTTTGGCGGGGGCGGGGGCAATCAGCCCCAGCATTTT.

This chain joins TRBV3-1 (or the pseudogene TRBV3-2) and TRBJ2-7; 13 bases agree with TRBD2. CDR1 LGHDT and CDR2 YNNKEL come from the germline V gene (reference sequence). The CDR3 contains 15 residues. After removal of 3 bases from V and 7 bases from J, the junction contained 6 bases not matched to a gene. This chain's CDR3 is CASSHGLAGVGEQYF. CDR3 coding DNA: TGTGCCAGCAGCCACGGACTAGCGGGAGTTGGGGAGCAGTACTTC.

The rearrangement links TRBV27 to TRBJ1-5; 7 bases map to TRBD1. The V and J ends lost 5 bases and 0 bases, in that order; junction bases with no gene match: 1. The CDR3 is 14 residues long. Germline values: CDR1 MNHEY, CDR2 SMNVEV (reference sequence). The CDR3 DNA is TGTGCCAGCAGTGACAGGGATAGCAATCAGCCCCAGCATTTT. It specifies CASSDRDSNQPQHF.

The chain recombines TRBV9 with TRBJ1-2, with a possible D match to TRBD1 (5 bases). Germline V gives CDR1 SGDLS, CDR2 YYNGEE. V gave up 0 bases and J gave up 4 bases, with 10 bases separating them. CDR3 length: 14 residues. The CDR3 nucleotides read TGTGCCAGCAGCGTAGTGGCAGGGCCCTATGGCTACACCTTC. The encoded protein is CASSVVAGPYGYTF.

The chain couples TRBV18 to TRBJ2-3; 10 bases agree with TRBD2. CDR3 length: 15 amino acids. Germline values: CDR1 KGHSH, CDR2 LQKENI. The V and J ends lost 2 bases and 11 bases, in that order; junction bases with no gene match: 10. CDR3 sequence reads: CASSPTDSSGSGQYF. CDR3 nucleotides: TGTGCCAGCTCACCAACGGACTCTAGCGGGAGTGGGCAGTATTTT.

The chain links TRBV28 to TRBJ1-5; 10 bases align to TRBD1. CDR3 length equals 15 residues. The trim removed 6 bases at V and 3 bases at J, leaving 5 bases unmatched. The germline CDR1 and CDR2 sequences are MDHEN and SYDVKM. The CDR3 DNA is TGTGCCAGCAGGCGACAGGGGGCGTTCAATCAGCCCCAGCATTTT. Encoded protein: CASRRQGAFNQPQHF.

The CDR3 reads CASSLGTGLTNEQFF. CDR3 nucleotides: TGTGCCAGCAGCTTAGGGACAGGCCTTACCAATGAGCAGTTCTTC. The chain links TRBV7-9 to TRBJ2-1; the match to TRBD1 covers 7 bases. Unmatched junction bases numbered 6, after V lost 1 base and J lost 6 bases. Germline V gene data show CDR1 as SEHNR and CDR2 as FQNEAQ (reference sequence). The CDR3 extends over 15 amino acids.

The chain links TRBV19 to TRBJ1-5; D possibly corresponds to TRBD1 (5 bases). The CDR3 is made up of 14 amino acids. Per germline, CDR1 LNHDA and CDR2 SQIVND (reference sequence). Between the trimmed V and J ends, which lost 3 bases and 7 bases, there was a span of 13 bases. This CDR3 is CASSIGRVSQPQHF. As DNA, the CDR3 is TGTGCCAGTAGTATTGGCAGGGTAAGCCAGCCCCAGCATTTT.